This entry lists 14 T cell receptor beta chains sequenced from one sample in a study of cytomegalovirus exposure and HLA in healthy donors (dated by TCRdb to about 2017). Library preparation was by the immunoSEQ multiplex PCR assay. For the multiplex PCR, a mixture combining 60 forward primers for TCR Vbeta segments and 13 reverse primers for TCR Jbeta segments was used. TCRdb mirrors the immuneACCESS table, restricted to in-frame sequences. Some clones are absent from its copies; in checked studies, under half trace to an unresolved V gene, and the reason for the others is unknown. In this sample's table one finds around 210,000 clones. Together, the top ten hold over 0.95% of the sample. Sequenced material: PBMCs. The receptors derive from a girl aged 2-10 years in good health and CMV-seropositive.

The chain has TRBV4-2 and TRBJ1-3; D gene uncertain. In germline, CDR1 is LGHNA, CDR2 YNFKEQ. V lost 6 bases, J lost 4 bases, and 22 bases lay in between. The CDR3 has 17 amino acids. CDR3 amino acids: CASSPPPVGLGGNTIYF. In nucleotides, the CDR3 is TGTGCCAGCAGTCCCCCTCCTGTTGGGCTTGGAGGAAACACCATATATTTT.

The rearrangement links TRBV27 to TRBJ2-2; TRBD1 matches 10 bases. The CDR3 sequence is 16 residues long. With V trimmed by 3 bases and J by 6 bases, 7 bases remained unmatched. Germline V gives CDR1 MNHEY, CDR2 SMNVEV (reference sequence). CDR3 sequence reads: CASSFWTGGKAGELFF. In DNA form, the CDR3 reads TGTGCCAGCAGTTTCTGGACAGGGGGTAAGGCCGGGGAGCTGTTTTTT.

This chain uses TRBV5-4 with TRBJ2-7, with a weak D call TRBD2 (6 bases). The CDR3 runs 14 residues. Trimming stripped 3 bases from V and 3 bases from J, with 13 bases between. CDR1 and CDR2 (germline): SGHNT, YYREEE (reference sequence). CDR3 bases: TGTGCCAGCAGCTCAAGCGGGTATGACTACGAGCAGTACTTC. It encodes CASSSSGYDYEQYF. Drawing the rest from reference TRBV5-4 and TRBJ2-7, the complete variable domain is ETGVTQSPTHLIKTRGQQVTLRCSSQSGHNTVSWYQQALGQGPQFIFQYYREEENGRGNFPPRFSGLQFPNYSSELNVNALELDDSALYLCASSSSGYDYEQYFGPGTRLTVT.

V is TRBV19 and J is TRBJ2-4, with D perhaps TRBD1 (5 bases). Germline CDR1 LNHDA, CDR2 SQIVND (reference sequence). CDR3 length: 14 amino acids. V was shortened by 4 bases and J by 2 bases, with 9 bases between the two germline ends. The CDR3, as DNA: TGTGCCAGTAGTAAACAGGAGACCAAAAACATTCAGTACTTC. This codes for CASSKQETKNIQYF.

V gene TRBV19 combines with J gene TRBJ1-5; D might be TRBD1 (5 bases). The V and J ends lost 3 bases and 5 bases respectively, with 11 bases between them. CDR3 length equals 14 residues. The V gene's germline CDR1 is LNHDA and CDR2 SQIVND (reference sequence). CDR3 loop: CASSIHRSYQPQHF. The DNA of the CDR3 is TGTGCCAGTAGTATCCACAGGAGTTATCAGCCCCAGCATTTT.

This chain connects TRBV5-6 to TRBJ2-7; D gene uncertain. Deletions cut 4 bases from V and 2 bases from J, with 16 bases between. CDR1 and CDR2 from the germline V gene are SGHDT and YYEEEE. The CDR3 is 15 amino acids. The CDR3 DNA is TGTGCCAGCAGCCCCACCCCGGTATTGCCCTACGAGCAGTACTTC. Protein sequence: CASSPTPVLPYEQYF.

The chain is built from TRBV5-6 and TRBJ1-1, with 7 bases fitting TRBD1. V shed 4 bases, J shed 6 bases, and the junction held 6 bases outside the gene matches. The CDR3 has 13 amino acids. Germline assignment: CDR1 SGHDT and CDR2 YYEEEE. The CDR3 bases are TGTGCCAGCAGCCGAACAGGGGTCCCTGAAGCTTTCTTT. This gives the protein CASSRTGVPEAFF.

V is TRBV4-1 and J is TRBJ1-3; D perhaps matches TRBD1 (5 bases). Deletions cut 0 bases from V and 0 bases from J, with 18 bases between. The CDR3 totals 19 residues. Per the germline V gene, CDR1 is MGHRA and CDR2 is YSYEKL. The CDR3 bases are TGCGCCAGCAGCCAAGATCTAGGGGCAGGGATCCTCTCTGGAAACACCATATATTTT. It encodes CASSQDLGAGILSGNTIYF.

The chain employs TRBV11-3 and TRBJ1-4; possible D gene TRBD1, 5 bases. V lost 5 bases, J lost 2 bases, and 18 bases lay in between. The CDR3 runs 17 residues. Germline CDR1 and CDR2: SGHNT and YENEEA. This CDR3 reads CASSPTEGAGTNEKLFF. The CDR3 coding sequence is TGTGCCAGCAGCCCAACCGAAGGGGCGGGGACTAATGAAAAACTGTTTTTT.

The chain employs TRBV19 and TRBJ2-1; TRBD1 matches 8 bases. Looked up from germline, CDR1 is LNHDA and CDR2 is SQIVND (reference sequence). This CDR3 contains 15 residues. V gave up 5 bases and J gave up 6 bases; unmatched junction bases: 9. The CDR3 here is CASSQRTGFANEQFF. As DNA, the CDR3 is TGTGCCAGTAGTCAACGGACAGGGTTTGCCAATGAGCAGTTCTTC.

V and J are TRBV6-1 and TRBJ1-5; TRBD1 aligns across 7 bases. In germline, CDR1 is MNHNS, CDR2 SASEGT. The ends lost 4 bases at V and 9 bases at J; junction bases unmatched: 12. CDR3 length: 15 residues. The CDR3 loop is CASSAQGQSPRPQHF. The CDR3 DNA reads TGTGCCAGCAGTGCCCAGGGACAGTCCCCCCGGCCCCAGCATTTT.

The chain couples TRBV28 to TRBJ2-7; D is perhaps TRBD1 (6 bases). The CDR3 is 16 residues long. V was pared by 4 bases and J by 4 bases, with 20 bases between. CDR1 is MDHEN and CDR2 is SYDVKM in the germline V gene. The CDR3 DNA is TGTGCCAGCAGTTCCGAGAGGGGGTATGAGTCTTACGAGCAGTACTTC. Protein sequence: CASSSERGYESYEQYF. The full variable domain, rest sourced from reference TRBV28 and TRBJ2-7, is DVKVTQSSRYLVKRTGEKVFLECVQDMDHENMFWYRQDPGLGLRLIYFSYDVKMKEKGDIPEGYSVSREKKERFSLILESASTNQTSMYLCASSSERGYESYEQYFGPGTRLTVT.

The V gene is TRBV6-1, the J gene TRBJ1-1, with D possibly being TRBD1 (5 bases). The germline V and J ends were trimmed by 8 bases and 1 base, with 11 bases remaining between them. The CDR3 is made up of 13 amino acids. Per the germline V gene, CDR1 is MNHNS and CDR2 is SASEGT. DNA of the CDR3: TGTGCCAGCGGGTGGCAGGGGAACACTGAAGCTTTCTTT. Its protein product is CASGWQGNTEAFF.

The chain employs TRBV10-3 and TRBJ2-3; 10 bases line up with TRBD2. Looked up from germline, CDR1 is ENHRY and CDR2 is SYGVKD. The ends lost 8 bases at V and 0 bases at J; junction bases unmatched: 11. The CDR3 is 17 residues long. The CDR3 sequence is CAIRIAGGPASTDTQYF. The DNA for the CDR3 is TGTGCCATCCGAATAGCGGGAGGCCCGGCTAGCACAGATACGCAGTATTTT.